The sequence of this T cell receptor beta chain was determined in a study of Ad26.COV2.S vaccination and SARS-CoV-2 variants. Study results and caveats: Spike-specific TCR breadth in vaccine recipients exceeded that seen in placebo recipients. Analyses of TCR breadth and depth may have underestimated total T cell responses. Vaccine recipients and placebo recipients showed similar non-spike TCR breadth. Breadth, reportedly substantial, characterized the spike-specific CD8+ and CD4+ T cell responses after vaccination.

Turning to this clone: Its antigen is still unknown.

Data came from immunoSEQ multiplex PCR; TCRdb stores just in-frame clones and leaves some out. Of around 170,000 clones in the sample, about 83% are singletons; the top ten hold 4.5% to 7.5%. The sequence was collected from a human donor who had recovered from COVID-19. The sequences come from peripheral blood, collected after recovery from COVID-19.

As DNA, the CDR3 is TGTGCCAGCAGCCCCTTTAGCGGGAGGACCACCGGGGAGCTGTTTTTT. This translates into CASSPFSGRTTGELFF. The V call is TRBV3-1 (or the pseudogene TRBV3-2), the J call TRBJ2-2; 10 bases are a match to TRBD2. This CDR3 spans 16 amino acids. Germline assignment: CDR1 LGHDT and CDR2 YNNKEL (reference sequence). V dropped 4 bases and J dropped 4; count of bases not matched to a gene: 6.